These 28 T cell receptor beta chains originate from one sample sequenced in a study of beta chain features in type 1 diabetes. Expressed TCRB transcripts were sequenced after all isolated RNA was converted to cDNA. TCRdb keeps only in-frame clones here, not all; method: immunoSEQ multiplex PCR. In the table there are 220,000 or so clones, roughly two thirds of which are singletons. Sequenced input: naive CD4+ T cells from blood. The receptor set was obtained from a man aged 30 to 45 in good health.

The chain combines TRBV30 with TRBJ2-5, with 7 bases matching TRBD2. In germline, CDR1 is GTSNPN, CDR2 SVGIG (reference sequence). The CDR3 runs 14 residues. The V and J ends lost 5 bases and 0 bases, in that order; junction bases with no gene match: 6. The CDR3 DNA sequence: TGTGCCTGGGTCGGGGGGAGGTACCAAGAGACCCAGTACTTC. The encoded protein is CAWVGGRYQETQYF. The whole variable domain, filled in from reference TRBV30 and TRBJ2-5, reads SQTIHQWPATLVQPVGSPLSLECTVEGTSNPNLYWYRQAAGRGLQLLFYSVGIGQISSEVPQNLSASRPQDRQFILSSKKLLLSDSGFYLCAWVGGRYQETQYFGPGTRLLVL.

V and J are TRBV29-1 and TRBJ1-1; the D is unclear. The V gene's germline CDR1 is SQVTM and CDR2 ANQGSEA. This CDR3 region has 12 residues. The V gene lost 3 bases and the J gene lost 4 bases, with 9 bases spanning the gap. CDR3 amino acids: CSVERRGTEAFF. CDR3 DNA sequence: TGCAGCGTTGAGAGGCGAGGCACTGAAGCTTTCTTT. Using reference TRBV29-1 and TRBJ1-1 for the parts outside the CDR3, the full variable domain is SAVISQKPSRDICQRGTSLTIQCQVDSQVTMMFWYRQQPGQSLTLIATANQGSEATYESGFVIDKFPISRPNLTFSTLTVSNMSPEDSSIYLCSVERRGTEAFFGQGTRLTVV.

For this clone: This sample includes further DNA sequences coding for the same CDR3. The chain uses TRBV9 and TRBJ2-3; no clear D gene. Trimming took 0 bases from V and 5 from J, leaving 4 bases between them. Germline values: CDR1 SGDLS, CDR2 YYNGEE. The CDR3 is made up of 12 amino acids. The CDR3 protein is CASSVGGDTQYF. The CDR3 DNA reads TGTGCCAGCAGCGTAGGTGGAGATACGCAGTATTTT.

This chain connects TRBV29-1 to TRBJ2-1, with TRBD1 identical over 7 bases. This CDR3 has 18 residues. CDR1 is SQVTM and CDR2 is ANQGSEA in the germline V gene. Germline trimming cut 4 bases from V and 0 bases from J; bases unmatched to any gene: 15. In DNA form, the CDR3 reads TGCAGCGTTGGCAGGGGGATAGGGAGTCCCAGCTCCTACAATGAGCAGTTCTTC. Amino acid sequence: CSVGRGIGSPSSYNEQFF.

V gene TRBV30 combines with J gene TRBJ2-7; 7 bases are shared with TRBD2. Germline lookup yields CDR1 GTSNPN and CDR2 SVGIG (reference sequence). J was trimmed by 2 bases and V by 2 bases; bases with no gene match: 6. The CDR3 sequence is 14 residues long. In DNA form, the CDR3 reads TGTGCCTGGAGTCACGGGGCGGGAGCCTACGAGCAGTACTTC. Protein: CAWSHGAGAYEQYF.

This CDR3 reads CASSPAGGKNTGELFF. DNA of the CDR3: TGTGCCAGCAGCCCAGCGGGCGGAAAGAACACCGGGGAGCTGTTTTTT. The chain has TRBV11-2 and TRBJ2-2; D is perhaps TRBD2 (6 bases). Trimming removed 5 bases from V and 1 base from J, with 14 bases in between. This CDR3 contains 16 residues. Germline V gene lookup returns CDR1 SGHAT and CDR2 FQNNGV. Combining the CDR3 with reference TRBV11-2 and TRBJ2-2 gives the whole variable domain EAGVAQSPRYKIIEKRQSVAFWCNPISGHATLYWYQQILGQGPKLLIQFQNNGVVDDSQLPKDRFSAERLKGVDSTLKIQPAKLEDSAVYLCASSPAGGKNTGELFFGEGSRLTVL.

The chain's CDR3 is CASSLEGAGLYEQYF. DNA for the CDR3: TGTGCCAGCAGCTTAGAGGGAGCGGGACTCTACGAGCAGTACTTC. The chain is built from TRBV7-2 and TRBJ2-7; 7 bases match TRBD2. The length of the CDR3 is 15 residues. The germline V gene has CDR1 SGHTA and CDR2 FQGNSA. Losses at the gene ends were 1 base for V and 3 bases for J; bases not matched to a gene: 6. Full variable domain (outside the CDR3, taken from reference TRBV7-2 and TRBJ2-7): GAGVSQSPSNKVTEKGKDVELRCDPISGHTALYWYRQSLGQGLEFLIYFQGNSAPDKSGLPSDRFSAERTGGSVSTLTIQRTQQEDSAVYLCASSLEGAGLYEQYFGPGTRLTVT.

The gene calls are TRBV27 and TRBJ2-1, with D uncertain. With 10 bases removed from V and 0 bases from J, the gap between germline ends came to 16 bases. The CDR3 is made up of 15 amino acids. Germline values: CDR1 MNHEY, CDR2 SMNVEV (reference sequence). The CDR3 region is CATRSRRGSYNEQFF. Written as DNA, the CDR3 is TGTGCCACCCGATCCCGTCGCGGCTCCTACAATGAGCAGTTCTTC.

The chain carries TRBV29-1 and TRBJ2-7; D is perhaps TRBD1 (6 bases). The CDR3 is 13 residues long. V lost 3 bases and J 5 bases, leaving 14 bases between the germline ends. The germline gives CDR1 SQVTM, CDR2 ANQGSEA. This chain's CDR3 is CSVDTGSNHEQYF. The DNA of the CDR3 is TGCAGCGTTGATACAGGGAGTAACCACGAGCAGTACTTC.

The chain recombines TRBV30 with TRBJ2-1; D is undetermined. V gave up 0 bases and J gave up 0 bases, with 9 bases separating them. The germline V gene has CDR1 GTSNPN and CDR2 SVGIG (reference sequence). This CDR3 comprises 15 residues. This chain's CDR3 is CAWSVGISSYNEQFF. For the CDR3, the DNA is TGTGCCTGGAGTGTAGGCATCAGCTCCTACAATGAGCAGTTCTTC.

The J gene is TRBJ2-1, the V gene TRBV9; 8 positions agree with TRBD2. Unmatched junction bases numbered 22, after V lost 4 bases and J lost 13 bases. There are 17 residues in the CDR3. In germline, CDR1 is SGDLS, CDR2 YYNGEE. CDR3 sequence reads: CASSPKGLELAAGAQFF. DNA for the CDR3: TGTGCCAGCAGCCCGAAGGGGCTAGAACTAGCGGCTGGTGCACAGTTCTTC. Complete variable domain (other parts from reference TRBV9 and TRBJ2-1): DSGVTQTPKHLITATGQRVTLRCSPRSGDLSVYWYQQSLDQGLQFLIQYYNGEERAKGNILERFSAQQFPDLHSELNLSSLELGDSALYFCASSPKGLELAAGAQFFGPGTRLTVL.

The gene calls are TRBV29-1 and TRBJ2-5, with 9 positions matching TRBD1. After removal of 4 bases from V and 2 bases from J, the junction contained 8 bases not matched to a gene. This CDR3 is built from 15 residues. The germline gives CDR1 SQVTM, CDR2 ANQGSEA. CDR3 region: CSVGLWTGAQETQYF. Written as DNA, the CDR3 is TGCAGCGTTGGTCTTTGGACAGGGGCACAAGAGACCCAGTACTTC.

This clone showed up just a few times. The gene calls are TRBV9 and TRBJ2-1, with 9 bases aligning to TRBD2. Germline V CDR1 and CDR2: SGDLS, YYNGEE. After removal of 3 bases from V and 2 bases from J, the junction contained 6 bases not matched to a gene. The length of the CDR3 is 16 residues. CDR3 sequence (DNA): TGTGCCAGCAGCGCGGGACTAGCTTTGACCTACAATGAGCAGTTCTTC. Amino acids: CASSAGLALTYNEQFF. The full variable domain, its missing parts supplied by reference TRBV9 and TRBJ2-1, is DSGVTQTPKHLITATGQRVTLRCSPRSGDLSVYWYQQSLDQGLQFLIQYYNGEERAKGNILERFSAQQFPDLHSELNLSSLELGDSALYFCASSAGLALTYNEQFFGPGTRLTVL.

V is TRBV5-4 and J is TRBJ1-2; no clear D. This CDR3 region has 13 residues. V lost 1 base to trimming and J lost 1 base, with 5 bases between them. Germline CDR1 reads SGHNT; CDR2 reads YYREEE (reference sequence). The CDR3 sequence is CASSLRLNYGYTF. For the CDR3, the DNA is TGTGCCAGCAGCTTGCGCCTTAACTATGGCTACACCTTC.

V and J are TRBV30 and TRBJ2-1; D remains ambiguous. V gave up 1 base and J gave up 3 bases, with 13 bases separating them. This CDR3 has 15 amino acids. Germline assignment: CDR1 GTSNPN and CDR2 SVGIG (reference sequence). The CDR3 sequence is CAWSAQTAFYNEQFF. The CDR3 bases are TGTGCCTGGAGTGCACAGACGGCCTTCTACAATGAGCAGTTCTTC.

V is TRBV11-2 and J is TRBJ2-3; 7 nucleotides align to TRBD1. The V and J ends lost 4 bases and 5 bases, in that order; junction bases with no gene match: 3. The CDR3 spans 13 residues. The germline V gene has CDR1 SGHAT and CDR2 FQNNGV. The CDR3 DNA is TGTGCCAGCAGCTCATACAGGGGAGATACGCAGTATTTT. Protein: CASSSYRGDTQYF. Complete variable domain (other parts from reference TRBV11-2 and TRBJ2-3): EAGVAQSPRYKIIEKRQSVAFWCNPISGHATLYWYQQILGQGPKLLIQFQNNGVVDDSQLPKDRFSAERLKGVDSTLKIQPAKLEDSAVYLCASSSYRGDTQYFGPGTRLTVL.

The chain combines TRBV1 with TRBJ2-1; the table's D call of TRBD2 was not tested on the DNA. TRBV1 counts as a pseudogene. The CDR3 sequence is 11 residues long. In nucleotides, the CDR3 is TGCACCAGCAGCCAACTCAATGAGCAGTTCTTC. Translated: CTSSQLNEQFF.

This chain links TRBV29-1 with TRBJ2-1, with unresolved D. The CDR3 runs to 13 residues. The V gene lost 6 bases and the J gene lost 0 bases, with 9 bases spanning the gap. The germline gives CDR1 SQVTM, CDR2 ANQGSEA. CDR3 in DNA: TGCAGCGTGACCGCGAGCTCCTACAATGAGCAGTTCTTC. This encodes CSVTASSYNEQFF.

The V and J genes are TRBV9 and TRBJ2-6; 7 bases map to TRBD2. CDR1 and CDR2 from the germline V gene are SGDLS and YYNGEE. The V gene end was trimmed by 3 bases and the J gene end by 0 bases; junction bases not matched to a gene: 12. The CDR3 length is 19 residues. This CDR3 is CASSETAGTSSSGANVLTF. CDR3 nucleotide sequence: TGTGCCAGCAGCGAAACAGCGGGAACATCCTCCTCTGGGGCCAACGTCCTGACTTTC.

The chain joins TRBV30 to TRBJ2-1; D unclear. The ends were cut back, 8 bases at V and 0 bases at J, with 11 bases in the middle. The CDR3 loop spans 13 amino acids. The germline CDR1 and CDR2 sequences are GTSNPN and SVGIG (reference sequence). The DNA for the CDR3 is TGTGCCGCCTCAGGAAGCTCCTACAATGAGCAGTTCTTC. Translation gives CAASGSSYNEQFF.

The chain uses TRBV30 and TRBJ1-2; D is perhaps TRBD1 (6 bases). In germline, CDR1 is GTSNPN, CDR2 SVGIG (reference sequence). V gave up 4 bases and J gave up 2 bases, with 17 bases separating them. The length of the CDR3 is 15 residues. This CDR3 is CAWILGASPNYGYTF. The CDR3 DNA sequence: TGTGCCTGGATTCTGGGGGCTTCGCCGAACTATGGCTACACCTTC.

The rearrangement links TRBV7-2 to TRBJ1-6; no firm D call. In germline, CDR1 is SGHTA, CDR2 FQGNSA. The CDR3 has 12 residues. Between the trimmed V and J ends, which lost 3 bases and 10 bases, there was a span of 7 bases. This chain's CDR3 is CASSFEISPLHF. The DNA for the CDR3 is TGTGCCAGCAGCTTCGAGATCTCACCCCTCCACTTT.

This chain's CDR3 is CSVELTPKETQYF. The DNA for the CDR3 is TGCAGCGTTGAGTTAACCCCAAAAGAGACCCAGTACTTC. The J gene is TRBJ2-5, the V gene TRBV29-1; D is undetermined. Trimming left V 3 bases short and J 3 bases short, with 11 bases between. The CDR3 spans 13 residues. Germline CDR1 is SQVTM and CDR2 is ANQGSEA.

The V and J genes are TRBV4-1 and TRBJ2-2; 8 nucleotides match TRBD1. CDR3 length: 15 residues. V lost 2 bases, J lost 6 bases, and 5 bases stayed unmatched. Germline assignment: CDR1 MGHRA and CDR2 YSYEKL. The CDR3 sequence is CASSQPWTGPGELFF. CDR3 in DNA: TGCGCCAGCAGCCAACCATGGACAGGGCCCGGGGAGCTGTTTTTT.

In its sample, this clone was seen a few times. The rearrangement joins TRBV29-1 to TRBJ1-1; D not resolved. Germline values: CDR1 SQVTM, CDR2 ANQGSEA. This CDR3 is built from 11 residues. Trimming left V 7 bases short and J 3 bases short, with 9 bases between. The CDR3 protein is CSGAAYTEAFF. The DNA for the CDR3 is TGCAGCGGGGCAGCTTACACTGAAGCTTTCTTT.

This clone was detected only a few times. This sequence joins TRBV7-9 and TRBJ2-2; D may be TRBD2 (5 bases). Germline CDR1 and CDR2: SEHNR and FQNEAQ (reference sequence). V was clipped by 8 bases and J by 1 base, with 11 bases between them. This CDR3 has 14 amino acids. The CDR3 here is CASLTGKNTGELFF. In DNA form, the CDR3 reads TGTGCCAGCTTGACCGGGAAGAACACCGGGGAGCTGTTTTTT.

V is TRBV7-2 and J is TRBJ2-2; possibly TRBD2 for D (5 bases). In germline, CDR1 is SGHTA, CDR2 FQGNSA. This CDR3 has 15 residues. V lost 1 base and J lost 4, with 10 bases in between. CDR3 protein: CASSLDGLPTGELFF. CDR3 bases: TGTGCCAGCAGCTTAGATGGACTTCCCACCGGGGAGCTGTTTTTT.

This clone was seen a handful of times. CDR3 residues: CAIREASGAQETQYF. The CDR3, as DNA: TGTGCCATCAGAGAAGCTAGCGGGGCACAAGAGACCCAGTACTTC. The J gene is TRBJ2-5, the V gene TRBV10-3, with TRBD2 matching 9 bases. Germline loops: CDR1 ENHRY, CDR2 SYGVKD. With V trimmed by 6 bases and J by 2 bases, 7 bases remained unmatched. CDR3 size: 15 residues.